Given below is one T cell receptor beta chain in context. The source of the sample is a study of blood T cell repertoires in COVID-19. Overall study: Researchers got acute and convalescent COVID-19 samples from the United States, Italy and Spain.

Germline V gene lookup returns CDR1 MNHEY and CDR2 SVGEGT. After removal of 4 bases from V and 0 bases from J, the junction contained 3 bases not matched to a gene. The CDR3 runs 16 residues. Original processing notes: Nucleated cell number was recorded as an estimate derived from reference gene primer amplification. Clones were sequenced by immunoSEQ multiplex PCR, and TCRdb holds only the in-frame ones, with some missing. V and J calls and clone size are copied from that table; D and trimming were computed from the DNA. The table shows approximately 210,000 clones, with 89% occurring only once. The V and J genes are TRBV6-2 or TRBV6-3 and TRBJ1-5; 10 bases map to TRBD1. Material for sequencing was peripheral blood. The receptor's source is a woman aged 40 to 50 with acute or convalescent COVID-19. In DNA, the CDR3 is TGTGCCAGCAGTTGGGACAGGGGTCATAGCAATCAGCCCCAGCATTTT. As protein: CASSWDRGHSNQPQHF.